This TCR beta chain was retrieved from a study of cytomegalovirus exposure and HLA in healthy donors. Study summary: Most genotyped donors, roughly 80% of some 400, had Caucasian-associated genetic ancestry.

A note on this clone: Its antigen remains unknown.

60 Vbeta and 13 Jbeta primers were used in PCR. The data were produced by immunoSEQ multiplex PCR, yet TCRdb's version contains in-frame clones alone and is incomplete. This sample carries fewer than 200,000 clones, 82% of them seen once, and the ten largest clones take about 0.98%. Overall study results and limits: TCR beta chain V- and J-gene trimming was linked, in a later analysis, to a missense variant in DCLRE1C. Associated with cytomegalovirus, according to the listing, were 150 to 200 TCR beta chains.

Material for sequencing was PBMCs. The TCR sequence derives from a girl aged 2 to 10 in good health and CMV-seropositive.

The CDR3 loop is CASSFSPGQGVDEQFF. The CDR3 DNA reads as TGTGCCAGCAGCTTCTCTCCAGGACAGGGCGTCGATGAGCAGTTCTTC. The gene calls are TRBV7-9 and TRBJ2-1; 8 nucleotides align to TRBD1. Germline V lookup: CDR1 SEHNR, CDR2 FQNEAQ (reference sequence). The trim removed 3 bases at V and 8 bases at J, leaving 12 bases unmatched. This CDR3 contains 16 residues.